This is a list of T cell receptor beta chains from one sample in a study of sequential checkpoint blockade in melanoma. Clones were sequenced by immunoSEQ multiplex PCR, and TCRdb holds only the in-frame ones, with some missing. This sample has roughly 3,200 clones, with 20% found just once. Sequencing used tumor tissue (inferred from file names), obtained from a patient given nivolumab and ipilimumab in sequence. These receptors were collected from a human donor with melanoma. Each CDR3 is given without its conserved first and last residue. Each record gives: J gene, V gene, CDR3 length, CDR3 protein.

J gene: TRBJ1-2; V gene: TRBV9; CDR3 length: 13; CDR3 protein: ASNLGQGTVYGYT
J gene: TRBJ1-5; V gene: TRBV11-3; CDR3 length: 12; CDR3 protein: ASSLVNSNQPQH
J gene: TRBJ2-1; V gene: TRBV19; CDR3 length: 14; CDR3 protein: ASSRNTAIRGNEQF
J gene: TRBJ1-1; V gene: TRBV6-8; CDR3 length: 10; CDR3 protein: ASSSSGAEAF
J gene: TRBJ2-7; V gene: TRBV11-3; CDR3 length: 12; CDR3 protein: ASSLDGQLYEQY
J gene: TRBJ1-2; V gene: TRBV6-1; CDR3 length: 14; CDR3 protein: ASSEVHAGSNYGYT
J gene: TRBJ1-5; V gene: TRBV11-3; CDR3 length: 13; CDR3 protein: ASSLGRAYNQPQH
J gene: TRBJ1-1; V gene: TRBV28; CDR3 length: 13; CDR3 protein: ASSLIQGGRTEAF
J gene: TRBJ1-1; V gene: TRBV30; CDR3 length: 13; CDR3 protein: AWKVRGFDGTEAF
J gene: TRBJ2-2; V gene: TRBV28; CDR3 length: 14; CDR3 protein: ASSIIRGGVSGELF
J gene: TRBJ1-1; V gene: TRBV28; CDR3 length: 12; CDR3 protein: ASRPMTQNTEAF
J gene: TRBJ2-1; V gene: TRBV14; CDR3 length: 13; CDR3 protein: ASSLERGGWSEQF
J gene: TRBJ1-4; V gene: TRBV28; CDR3 length: 15; CDR3 protein: ASRLTGGRGADEKLF
J gene: TRBJ2-7; V gene: TRBV30; CDR3 length: 12; CDR3 protein: AWCKGVGRYEQY
J gene: TRBJ1-3; V gene: TRBV4-1; CDR3 length: 15; CDR3 protein: ASSSGTGAPSGNTIY
J gene: TRBJ2-7; V gene: TRBV28; CDR3 length: 12; CDR3 protein: ASRPQGASYEQY
J gene: TRBJ2-5; V gene: TRBV11-3; CDR3 length: 13; CDR3 protein: ASSSRPRGPETQY
J gene: TRBJ2-3; V gene: TRBV5-1; CDR3 length: 13; CDR3 protein: ASSLDGTSTDTQY
J gene: TRBJ1-1; V gene: TRBV28; CDR3 length: 12; CDR3 protein: ASSFEISSTEAF
J gene: TRBJ1-1; V gene: TRBV28; CDR3 length: 14; CDR3 protein: ASRPQGRRSNTEAF
J gene: TRBJ1-2; V gene: TRBV10-2; CDR3 length: 11; CDR3 protein: ASSETANYGYT
J gene: TRBJ2-3; V gene: TRBV15; CDR3 length: 12; CDR3 protein: ATSRVGTTDTQY
J gene: TRBJ2-1; V gene: TRBV6-8; CDR3 length: 14; CDR3 protein: ASSYSGGSGGNEQF
J gene: TRBJ1-6; V gene: TRBV11-3; CDR3 length: 12; CDR3 protein: ASSFRDRNSPLH
J gene: TRBJ2-1; V gene: TRBV28; CDR3 length: 14; CDR3 protein: ASSLFPGQGTNEQF
J gene: TRBJ1-1; V gene: TRBV6-8; CDR3 length: 14; CDR3 protein: ASRLDRGFENTEAF
J gene: TRBJ1-3; V gene: TRBV7-1; CDR3 length: 22; CDR3 protein: ASSSSVYPQLGPERILSGNTIY
J gene: TRBJ1-5; V gene: TRBV6-8; CDR3 length: 12; CDR3 protein: ASSYSMGSQPQH
J gene: TRBJ1-1; V gene: TRBV28; CDR3 length: 15; CDR3 protein: ASSPTGDPYQNTEAF
J gene: TRBJ2-7; V gene: TRBV11-3; CDR3 length: 13; CDR3 protein: ASSFRPDRAYEQY
J gene: TRBJ2-2; V gene: TRBV9; CDR3 length: 12; CDR3 protein: ASSVAAGTGELF
J gene: TRBJ2-7; V gene: TRBV11-3; CDR3 length: 12; CDR3 protein: ASSLGGVGYEQY
J gene: TRBJ2-7; V gene: TRBV11-3; CDR3 length: 13; CDR3 protein: ASSLEGQGILEQY
J gene: TRBJ1-2; V gene: TRBV6-8; CDR3 length: 15; CDR3 protein: AIRLGTGGLREQGYT
J gene: TRBJ2-7; V gene: TRBV19; CDR3 length: 10; CDR3 protein: ASSRQGYEQY
J gene: TRBJ1-2; V gene: TRBV29-1; CDR3 length: 12; CDR3 protein: SAFSGQTNYGYT
J gene: TRBJ2-5; V gene: TRBV4-1; CDR3 length: 14; CDR3 protein: ASSLHPGGGLETQY
J gene: TRBJ2-2; V gene: TRBV6-8; CDR3 length: 12; CDR3 protein: ASSYVEDTGELF
J gene: TRBJ1-2; V gene: TRBV11-3; CDR3 length: 13; CDR3 protein: ASSFFLGGDYGYT
J gene: TRBJ2-2; V gene: TRBV6-8; CDR3 length: 12; CDR3 protein: ASSYTTGAGELF
J gene: TRBJ1-3; V gene: TRBV18; CDR3 length: 14; CDR3 protein: ASSNPWDNSGNTIY
J gene: TRBJ1-2; V gene: TRBV30; CDR3 length: 15; CDR3 protein: AWRPTLYPGQWYGYT
J gene: TRBJ2-3; V gene: TRBV19; CDR3 length: 12; CDR3 protein: ASRLQGSTDTQY
J gene: TRBJ1-1; V gene: TRBV4-1; CDR3 length: 13; CDR3 protein: ASSRPDRENTEAF
J gene: TRBJ2-5; V gene: TRBV11-3; CDR3 length: 13; CDR3 protein: ASSLPSGYQETQY
J gene: TRBJ2-6; V gene: TRBV6-8; CDR3 length: 14; CDR3 protein: ATRGDRGSGANVLT
J gene: TRBJ1-2; V gene: TRBV9; CDR3 length: 12; CDR3 protein: ASSDTGGTYGYT
J gene: TRBJ2-7; V gene: TRBV28; CDR3 length: 11; CDR3 protein: ASSPRVAHEQY
J gene: TRBJ2-1; V gene: TRBV11-3; CDR3 length: 15; CDR3 protein: ASSLGGGESSYNEQF
J gene: TRBJ2-7; V gene: TRBV18; CDR3 length: 12; CDR3 protein: ASSAGALSYEQY
J gene: TRBJ2-7; V gene: TRBV29-1; CDR3 length: 14; CDR3 protein: SVEDPGATNSYEQY
J gene: TRBJ1-1; V gene: TRBV11-3; CDR3 length: 13; CDR3 protein: ASSLPQGANTEAF
J gene: TRBJ1-2; V gene: TRBV7-2; CDR3 length: 11; CDR3 protein: ASSNRGQGGYT
J gene: TRBJ2-1; V gene: TRBV28; CDR3 length: 12; CDR3 protein: ASSLGEGINEQF
J gene: TRBJ2-2; V gene: TRBV6-8; CDR3 length: 13; CDR3 protein: ATGQGAERTGELF
J gene: TRBJ1-1; V gene: TRBV9; CDR3 length: 10; CDR3 protein: ASSVGQDEAF
J gene: TRBJ2-3; V gene: TRBV14; CDR3 length: 12; CDR3 protein: ASSQGRYVDTQY
J gene: TRBJ1-3; V gene: TRBV11-3; CDR3 length: 13; CDR3 protein: ASSSPTASGNTIY